This T cell receptor (beta chain) was captured by sequencing in a study of control samples from healthy donors and cancer patients. This CDR3 region has 15 residues. Germline loops: CDR1 SGHRS, CDR2 YFSETQ. The ends were cut back, 0 bases at V and 1 base at J, with 10 bases in the middle. Profiling relied on immunoSEQ multiplex PCR, and the TCRdb table lists in-frame clones only, not all of them. The sample contains roughly 50,000 clones, 95% to 96% of which appear only once. The sequenced sample consisted of blood. The rearrangement uses TRBV5-1 and TRBJ2-5; no clear D gene. The TCR comes from a woman in her 30s in good health. In DNA form, the CDR3 reads TGCGCCAGCAGCTTGGAAGGAGCGATCCAAGAGACCCAGTACTTC. Amino acid sequence: CASSLEGAIQETQYF. Full variable domain (rest looked up from reference TRBV5-1 and TRBJ2-5): KAGVTQTPRYLIKTRGQQVTLSCSPISGHRSVSWYQQTPGQGLQFLFEYFSETQRNKGNFPGRFSGRQFSNSRSEMNVSTLELGDSALYLCASSLEGAIQETQYFGPGTRLLVL.